Below are 15 T cell receptor beta chains sequenced from a single sample in a study of siplizumab effects on memory and regulatory T cells. The protocol was immunoSEQ multiplex PCR, while the TCRdb copy is restricted to in-frame clones and leaves out a portion. The table shows about 69,000 clones, with about 90% occurring only once. The sample comprised Tregs sorted from blood. These receptors all stem from a human donor in good health.

V usage is TRBV5-6 and J usage is TRBJ2-5; perhaps TRBD1 as D (6 bases). The end of the DNA aligns better with TRBJ2-7, so the J call may be wrong. Germline V gene lookup returns CDR1 SGHDT and CDR2 YYEEEE. The CDR3 length is 16 residues. This chain's CDR3 is CASSLYGGGTGNEQYF. The CDR3 coding sequence is TGTGCCAGCAGCTTGTATGGGGGCGGAACGGGCAACGAGCAGTACTTC.

The chain is built from TRBV30 and TRBJ1-6, with D tentatively TRBD1 (5 bases). The CDR3 has 13 amino acids. Germline CDR1 GTSNPN, CDR2 SVGIG (reference sequence). The V end lost 4 bases, the J end lost 9 bases, and 13 bases lay between the germline ends. The DNA for the CDR3 is TGTGCCTGGACCCAGGGAGGTGGTTCACCCCTCCACTTT. Protein sequence: CAWTQGGGSPLHF.

The chain carries TRBV27 and TRBJ2-7, with D possibly TRBD1 on 6 matching bases. Germline CDR1 reads MNHEY; CDR2 reads SMNVEV (reference sequence). CDR3 length equals 12 residues. The V and J ends lost 4 bases and 5 bases respectively, with 9 bases between them. The CDR3 reads CASSSTGNEQYF. CDR3 DNA sequence: TGTGCCAGCAGTTCTACAGGGAACGAGCAGTACTTC.

This sequence joins TRBV5-4 and TRBJ2-7; a weak D match, TRBD1 (6 bases). V was trimmed by 0 bases and J by 5 bases, leaving 6 bases between them. Germline values: CDR1 SGHNT, CDR2 YYREEE (reference sequence). CDR3 size: 12 residues. The CDR3 sequence is CASSLAGDEQYF. CDR3 sequence (DNA): TGTGCCAGCAGCTTGGCAGGGGACGAGCAGTACTTC.

The chain carries TRBV5-1 and TRBJ2-1; TRBD2 matches 8 bases. V was pared by 0 bases and J by 3 bases, with 2 bases of the junction left unmatched. CDR3 length: 15 residues. The germline gives CDR1 SGHRS, CDR2 YFSETQ. DNA of the CDR3: TGCGCCAGCAGCTTGGAACTAGCGGACTACAATGAGCAGTTCTTC. It codes for CASSLELADYNEQFF.

The V call is TRBV13, the J call TRBJ2-6; the D gene is possibly TRBD2 (5 bases). Germline V CDR1 and CDR2: PRHDT, FYEKMQ (reference sequence). CDR3 size: 17 residues. The ends were cut back, 0 bases at V and 0 bases at J, with 9 bases in the middle. CDR3 in DNA: TGTGCCAGCAGCTTAGGACTAGACTTCTCTGGGGCCAACGTCCTGACTTTC. Amino acids: CASSLGLDFSGANVLTF.

The CDR3 here is CASSGRGGWNTQYF. The DNA of the CDR3 is TGTGCCAGCAGCGGGAGGGGGGGTTGGAATACGCAGTATTTT. The chain uses TRBV6-1 and TRBJ2-3, with 8 bases that match TRBD2. Germline CDR1 is MNHNS and CDR2 is SASEGT. This CDR3 contains 14 residues. The ends lost 6 bases at V and 7 bases at J; junction bases unmatched: 9.

V gene TRBV27 combines with J gene TRBJ2-1; 8 bases fit TRBD2. There are 15 residues in the CDR3. Germline trimming cut 7 bases from V and 3 bases from J; bases unmatched to any gene: 8. Germline assignment: CDR1 MNHEY and CDR2 SMNVEV (reference sequence). In DNA, the CDR3 is TGTGCCAGCAACGCGGGAGGTTACTACTACAATGAGCAGTTCTTC. Protein product: CASNAGGYYYNEQFF.

Here the CDR3 reads CASSRQGGAQPQHF. In DNA, the CDR3 is TGTGCCAGTAGCCGACAGGGAGGGGCCCAGCCCCAGCATTTT. The J gene is TRBJ1-5, the V gene TRBV19, with 7 bases fitting TRBD1. Losses at the gene ends were 6 bases for V and 7 bases for J; bases not matched to a gene: 9. Germline V gene data show CDR1 as LNHDA and CDR2 as SQIVND (reference sequence). The CDR3 is 14 residues long.

The rearrangement joins TRBV11-3 to TRBJ2-4; TRBD1 matches at 8 bases. J was trimmed by 4 bases and V by 5 bases; bases with no gene match: 10. CDR3 length: 16 amino acids. The germline gives CDR1 SGHNT, CDR2 YENEEA. CDR3 in DNA: TGTGCCAGCAGCCCCCTGGGGCAGGGGGCGAAAAACATTCAGTACTTC. It specifies CASSPLGQGAKNIQYF.

The chain has TRBV7-9 and TRBJ2-7, with 14 positions matching TRBD2. The ends lost 5 bases at V and 3 bases at J; junction bases unmatched: 6. The length of the CDR3 is 16 residues. Per germline, CDR1 SEHNR and CDR2 FQNEAQ (reference sequence). CDR3 DNA sequence: TGTGCCAGCAGCCTCGGGACTAGCGGGAGAGGCTACGAGCAGTACTTC. Amino acids: CASSLGTSGRGYEQYF.

The V gene is TRBV6-1, the J gene TRBJ1-2, with TRBD1 as a possible D gene (6 bases). Germline values: CDR1 MNHNS, CDR2 SASEGT. The CDR3 is made up of 15 amino acids. V lost 4 bases and J 5 bases, leaving 17 bases between the germline ends. The CDR3 loop is CASSGTVREVYGYTF. DNA for the CDR3: TGTGCCAGCAGTGGGACAGTGAGGGAGGTGTATGGCTACACCTTC.

This chain uses TRBV29-1 with TRBJ1-4; 7 bases agree with TRBD1. In germline, CDR1 is SQVTM, CDR2 ANQGSEA. There are 15 residues in the CDR3. V shed 5 bases and J 7 bases; nucleotides not matched to a gene: 13. CDR3 bases: TGCAGCGTTAGGACAGGTTTTTCGTTGAGTGAAAAACTGTTTTTT. Translated, it gives CSVRTGFSLSEKLFF.

This chain connects TRBV18 to TRBJ2-5; D is ambiguous. Germline-derived CDR1 and CDR2 are KGHSH and LQKENI. This CDR3 has 14 amino acids. Trimming stripped 4 bases from V and 5 bases from J, with 14 bases between. This CDR3 is CASSHIIGLETQYF. CDR3 nucleotides: TGTGCCAGCTCACATATAATAGGGCTTGAGACCCAGTACTTC.

The chain has TRBV10-1 and TRBJ2-1; 9 bases map to TRBD2. Germline CDR1 reads WNHNN; CDR2 reads SYGVQD (reference sequence). Trimming took 6 bases from V and 3 from J; bases not matched to a gene: 6. The CDR3 contains 15 residues. The CDR3: CASSSSGVFYNEQFF. The CDR3 coding sequence is TGCGCCAGCAGCTCTAGCGGGGTATTCTACAATGAGCAGTTCTTC.